This T cell receptor (beta chain) was identified during a study of tissue T cells after allogeneic stem cell transplantation. The time point denotes: mouse harvest day 7 after allogeneic transplant. Each mouse received 10^7 T-cell-depleted marrow cells plus 10^6 splenic CD5+ T cells by tail vein. Assay: immunoSEQ multiplex PCR; the TCRdb copy retains only in-frame clones and omits some. The sample has some 1,300 clones; 58% are singletons. Note on this clone: The gene names given are mouse names. Read coverage stops 1 residue before the CDR3 terminus; the germline J gene supplies the remainder.

V was clipped by 1 base and J by 6 bases; unmatched bases: 3. Germline V gene sequence: CDR1 SNHLY, CDR2 FYNGKV (reference sequence). The CDR3 runs to 14 residues. This TCR came from a female BALB/c mouse given C57BL/6 T cells with graft-versus-host disease after an allogeneic hematopoietic cell transplant. Sequencing was carried out using liver tissue. This chain uses TRBV3 with TRBJ2-7; 10 positions match TRBD2. CDR3 loop: CASSLGLGGLEQYF. CDR3 DNA, as far as it was read: TGTGCCAGCAGCTTAGGCCTGGGGGGGCTTGAACAGTAC.